The clone carrying this T cell receptor (beta chain) has just a few counts. No antigen is known for it. Each TCR beta cDNA library carried unique molecular identifiers. TCRdb re-analysed the PCR reads in MiXCR, keeping a single row per CDR3 protein. The table records more than 500,000 distinct CDR3 sequences, roughly 34% of them present only once. This entry belongs to a study of post-analysis software for immune sequencing data. Study-level points and caveats: When compared against controls, multiple sclerosis patients showed significantly lower normalized Chao1 diversity.

The source is a girl aged 2 to 17 with multiple sclerosis. Sequenced sample: blood.

CDR3 coding DNA: TGTGCCAGCAGCCAGAATCTAGCGGGGGCCTACAATGAGCAGTTCTTC. It is translated as CASSQNLAGAYNEQFF. The chain carries TRBV3-1 and TRBJ2-1; 10 bases align to TRBD2. V shed 3 bases, J shed 2 bases, and the junction held 4 bases outside the gene matches. Germline CDR1 LGHDT, CDR2 YNNKEL (reference sequence). This CDR3 has 16 residues.